Sequencing of this TCR beta chain was carried out in a study of shared clonotypes between healthy human individuals. Across the study: The study drew on two women and a few men aged 18 to 49 as donors.

Only in-frame clones appear in the TCRdb table, and some are missing; sequencing was by immunoSEQ multiplex PCR. The sample has millions of clones, approximately 94% seen once. Study-level findings and limits: Limited genetic and exposure-history diversity came from having few donors. Tissues were not sampled, only blood, and their repertoires likely differ.

The CDR3 spans 15 residues. Unmatched junction bases numbered 6, after V lost 2 bases and J lost 6 bases. The germline V gene encodes CDR1 KGHSY and CDR2 FQNENV. The sample holds one count of this clone. The antigen is undetermined. Naive CD8 isolation took CD45RO-negative cells positively selected for CCR7 and excluded terminally differentiated effector memory CD45RA+ cells. All donors were healthy HIV-negative adults lacking recent acute infections or vaccinations. Sequenced: naive CD8+ T cells from PBMCs. The J gene is TRBJ1-2, the V gene TRBV16, with 10 bases identical to TRBD1. The receptor was isolated from a man aged 18 to 35 in good health. Some clones in this sample may be carry-over from other donors' samples. The CDR3 loop is CASSQARTGGHGYTF. In DNA, the CDR3 is TGTGCCAGCAGCCAAGCAAGGACAGGGGGGCATGGCTACACCTTC.